This TCR beta chain was found in a study of blood T cell repertoires in COVID-19. In the study overall: Some COVID-19 samples were acute and others convalescent; all came from the United States, Italy and Spain. Sources were T cells, B-cell-depleted T cells, or PBMCs; the material itself was cDNA or gDNA.

Germline lookup yields CDR1 SGHAT and CDR2 FQNNGV. The CDR3 sequence is 15 residues long. Trimming shortened V by 4 bases and J by 0 bases, and 11 bases separated the two germline ends. Original analysis: Amplification of reference gene primers was used by the study to estimate nucleated cell counts. Assay: immunoSEQ multiplex PCR; the TCRdb copy retains only in-frame clones and omits some. The V and J calls and clone size were taken over from that table, and D and trimming were inferred from the DNA. The sample lists about 240,000 clones; about 80% were seen once. The clonotype comes from a man younger than 45 who had recovered from COVID-19. V and J are TRBV11-2 and TRBJ2-3, with D hard to call. The specimen was peripheral blood. The CDR3 reads CASSSWKTSTDTQYF. CDR3 DNA: TGTGCCAGCAGCTCTTGGAAGACTAGCACAGATACGCAGTATTTT.